A selection of T cell receptor beta chains follows, all from one sample in a study of cytomegalovirus exposure and HLA in healthy donors. Generated by immunoSEQ multiplex PCR, the TCRdb table keeps only in-frame clones and is missing some. Altogether about 130,000 clones are present, roughly 87% being singletons, with the ten largest covering 1.1%. The specimen sequenced was PBMCs. Source of these receptors: a woman aged 18 to 35 in good health and CMV-seronegative. Both conserved end residues are part of each CDR3. Fields, in order: clone size, D gene, V gene, J gene, CDR3 DNA, CDR3 protein. D genes are given only for firm matches. Clone size is given for some rows only: seen once, a few or many times, or a class if the clone is expanded.

>NA|NA|TRBV2|TRBJ2-1
TGTGCCGGGACTGGGGCAGGGGGCTACAATGAGCAGTTCTTC
CAGTGAGGYNEQFF
>NA|NA|TRBV11-2|TRBJ2-3
TGTGCCAGCAGCTACCCTGGAGGGAGCACAGATACGCAGTATTTT
CASSYPGGSTDTQYF
>few|NA|TRBV11-2|TRBJ2-7
TGTGCCAGCAGCCTAGGGCTTGCAGGGCTCTACGAGCAGTACTTC
CASSLGLAGLYEQYF
>NA|TRBD2|TRBV27|TRBJ2-1
TGTGCCAGCAATATTGGACTAGCGGGCAATGAGCAGTTCTTC
CASNIGLAGNEQFF
>NA|NA|TRBV18|TRBJ1-1
TGTGCCAGCTCACCTATGGAGTGGAACACTGAAGCTTTCTTT
CASSPMEWNTEAFF
>NA|NA|TRBV5-1|TRBJ1-3
TGCGCCAGCAGCTCGACAGGTACTGGAAACACCATATATTTT
CASSSTGTGNTIYF
>NA|TRBD2|TRBV7-7|TRBJ2-5
TGTGCCAGCAGCCGCGGGCTAGCGGGGTCAGAGACCCAGTACTTC
CASSRGLAGSETQYF
>once|NA|TRBV25-1|TRBJ2-1
TGTGCCAGCAGTCAATTAGAGGGGGTCCGTCTCTTC
CASSQLEGVRLF
>NA|NA|TRBV6-5|TRBJ1-3
TGTGCCGCGGGACGCGGTAGCTCTGGAAACACCATATATTTT
CAAGRGSSGNTIYF
>once|NA|TRBV28|TRBJ2-7
TGTGCCAGCAGGCTACCTTGGGGCGAAAATTACGAGCAGTACTTC
CASRLPWGENYEQYF
>NA|TRBD1|TRBV5-6|TRBJ1-2
TGTGCCAGCAGCATCGGGACAGGCTATGGCTACACCTTC
CASSIGTGYGYTF
>NA|NA|TRBV14|TRBJ1-4
TGTGCCAGCAGCCAAGATTCCCACAGACTAAATGAAAAACTGTTTTTT
CASSQDSHRLNEKLFF
>NA|NA|TRBV7-9|TRBJ2-1
TGTGCCAGCGCCCCCGGGTTAGGGGTTGGTGAGCAGTTCTTC
CASAPGLGVGEQFF
>NA|NA|TRBV6-5|TRBJ2-7
TGTGCCAGCAGTACCGGCCGGGGAAGGAACTACGAGCAGTACTTC
CASSTGRGRNYEQYF
>few|TRBD1|TRBV6-1|TRBJ2-1
TGTGCCAGCAGTTTAAGGACAGGGAATGAGCAGTTCTTC
CASSLRTGNEQFF
>NA|TRBD1|TRBV28|TRBJ1-2
TGTGCCAGCGATGTTACAGGGGGTGGTGGCTACACCTTC
CASDVTGGGGYTF
>NA|TRBD1|TRBV30|TRBJ2-1
TGTGCCTGGAGCCCTGGACAGGGTAGGAAGAATGAGCAGTTCTTC
CAWSPGQGRKNEQFF
>NA|NA|TRBV6-5|TRBJ2-1
TGTGCCAGCAGTTTAGACGCAGGAAAATTAAATGAGCAGTTCTTC
CASSLDAGKLNEQFF
>NA|NA|TRBV7-9|TRBJ1-1
TGTGCCAGCAGCGAAGCCCTGGTCGAAGCTTTCTTT
CASSEALVEAFF
>NA|NA|TRBV4-2|TRBJ2-3
TGTGCCAGCAGCCAAGATTTCGGGGAAAGCACAGATACGCAGTATTTT
CASSQDFGESTDTQYF
>NA|NA|TRBV6-5|TRBJ1-1
TGTGCCAGCAGTTCCGGGTCAGGGGAGAACACTGAAGCTTTCTTT
CASSSGSGENTEAFF
>NA|NA|TRBV6-1|TRBJ1-4
TGTGCCAGCAGTGAGGGCCCGAATGAAAAACTGTTTTTT
CASSEGPNEKLFF
>NA|NA|TRBV29-1|TRBJ2-2
TGCAGCGTTGACCGGTTCGGGGCGAACACCGGGGAGCTGTTTTTT
CSVDRFGANTGELFF
>NA|TRBD1|TRBV6-5|TRBJ1-5
TGTGCCAGCAGTTTATTAAGGGACAGGGATCAGCCCCAGCATTTT
CASSLLRDRDQPQHF
>NA|TRBD1|TRBV19|TRBJ2-3
TGTGCCAGTAGTATAGTCAGGGGGATATCCACAGATACGCAGTATTTT
CASSIVRGISTDTQYF
>NA|TRBD1|TRBV7-2|TRBJ1-2
TGTGCCAGCAGCTTAGATCAGGGGGATCGTGGCTACACCTTC
CASSLDQGDRGYTF
>few|NA|TRBV6-5|TRBJ1-1
TGTGCCAGCAGTGGGTGGGGGCCTGAAGCTTTCTTT
CASSGWGPEAFF
>NA|NA|TRBV6-1|TRBJ1-5
TGTGCCAGCAGTGAAAACAGGAATCAGCCCCAGCATTTT
CASSENRNQPQHF
>NA|NA|TRBV29-1|TRBJ2-3
TGCAGCGTTGTGCCGACTACCCCAAGGCTTGATACGCAGTATTTT
CSVVPTTPRLDTQYF
>NA|TRBD2|TRBV30|TRBJ2-5
TGTGCCTGGAGTCACGGACTAGCGGGAGGCCGGGAGACCCAGTACTTC
CAWSHGLAGGRETQYF
>NA|TRBD2|TRBV5-1|TRBJ2-3
TGCGCCAGCAGCTTAAACGGGGGGGATTCTAGCACAGATACGCAGTATTTT
CASSLNGGDSSTDTQYF
>NA|NA|TRBV9|TRBJ2-3
TGTGCCAGCAGCGTAGGTACGGGCAGGGGCACAGATACGCAGTATTTT
CASSVGTGRGTDTQYF
>NA|NA|TRBV11-2|TRBJ2-3
TGTGCCAGCAGGTCGACTGCGGATACGCAGTATTTT
CASRSTADTQYF
>once|NA|TRBV5-6|TRBJ2-1
TGTGCCAGCAGCTTGGTGTCAAATGAGCAGTTCTTC
CASSLVSNEQFF
>NA|NA|TRBV29-1|TRBJ2-1
TGCAGCTTCGGACAGGAGGGAGATGAGCAGTTCTTC
CSFGQEGDEQFF
>few|TRBD1|TRBV19|TRBJ2-1
TGTGCCAGTAGTAAAGGGACAGGGACTGGGAATGAGCAGTTCTTC
CASSKGTGTGNEQFF
>once|NA|TRBV30|TRBJ2-1
TGTGCCTGGGCGTCGGGGAATGAGCAGTTCTTC
CAWASGNEQFF
>NA|TRBD1|TRBV2|TRBJ2-7
TGTGCCAGCAATGAAGGACAGGGGAAAATCCACGAGCAGTACTTC
CASNEGQGKIHEQYF
>NA|NA|TRBV4-2|TRBJ1-2
TGTGCCAGCAGCCAGGACGACAGTAACTATGGCTACACCTTC
CASSQDDSNYGYTF
>NA|TRBD2|TRBV13|TRBJ2-5
TGTGCCAGCAGCTTAGGCGGGGGGGCCACACAGGAGACCCAGTACTTC
CASSLGGGATQETQYF
>NA|TRBD1|TRBV28|TRBJ1-1
TGTGCCAGCAGTTTACCGACAGGGGGCAACACTGAAGCTTTCTTT
CASSLPTGGNTEAFF
>NA|NA|TRBV2|TRBJ1-1
TGTGCCACACAGGTACTCATGAACACTGAAGCTTTCTTT
CATQVLMNTEAFF
>NA|TRBD1|TRBV4-1|TRBJ1-2
TGCGCCAGCAGCCCCGGGACAGGGGAGGCCTATGGCTACACCTTC
CASSPGTGEAYGYTF
>NA|NA|TRBV9|TRBJ1-1
TGTGCCAGCAGCGTACTTAACAAGAACACTGAAGCTTTCTTT
CASSVLNKNTEAFF
>NA|TRBD1|TRBV5-1|TRBJ1-5
TGCGCCAGCAGCTCGACAGGGGTGGAGGCCGGTCAGCCCCAGCATTTT
CASSSTGVEAGQPQHF
>few|NA|TRBV4-1|TRBJ2-1
TGCGCCAGCAGCCAGATGAGCGAATACAATGAGCAGTTCTTC
CASSQMSEYNEQFF
>NA|TRBD1|TRBV6-4|TRBJ2-6
TGTGCCAGCAGGCCACAGGGGGCGATTGGTGGGGCCAACGTCCTGACTTTC
CASRPQGAIGGANVLTF
>NA|TRBD1|TRBV28|TRBJ1-2
TGTGCCAGCAGTCTTGGGACAGATTATGGCTACACCTTC
CASSLGTDYGYTF
>NA|TRBD2|TRBV30|TRBJ2-3
TGTGCCTGGAGGCCGAGACTAGCGGGAGGAAGGTCGATACTGCGCACAGATACGCAGTATTTT
CAWRPRLAGGRSILRTDTQYF
>NA|NA|TRBV4-2|TRBJ2-6
TGTGCCAGCAGCCCTTTCGGGTCGGGGATTTTCTCTGGGGCCAACGTCCTGACTTTC
CASSPFGSGIFSGANVLTF
>NA|NA|TRBV7-2|TRBJ1-5
TGTGCCAGCAGCTTATGGCAGGGTGGACAGCCCCAGCATTTT
CASSLWQGGQPQHF
>NA|NA|TRBV27|TRBJ2-2
TGTGCCAGCAGGCACAGGGAAGGAACCGGGGAGCTGTTTTTT
CASRHREGTGELFF
>NA|TRBD1|TRBV15|TRBJ1-2
TGTGCCACCAGCAGGGACAGGGTCCTCTATGGCTACACCTTC
CATSRDRVLYGYTF
>NA|TRBD1|TRBV6-6|TRBJ2-2
TGTGCCAGCAGTCCACCGGGACAGGGGGTCGGGGAGCTGTTTTTT
CASSPPGQGVGELFF
>NA|NA|TRBV30|TRBJ2-7
TGTGCCCAAAGGGGTCCGGACCGATCCTACGAGCAGTACTTC
CAQRGPDRSYEQYF
>NA|TRBD1|TRBV11-2|TRBJ2-2
TGTGCCAGCAGCCACAGGGGGCAGAATACCGGGGAGCTGTTTTTT
CASSHRGQNTGELFF
>NA|NA|TRBV21-1|TRBJ2-7
TGTGCCAGAAGCCCGTTACACTCCGGGACAGGGGTTTACTACGAGCAGTACTTC
CARSPLHSGTGVYYEQYF
>NA|TRBD1|TRBV6-1|TRBJ1-5
TGTGCCAGCAGGAGGGACAGGTCAAATCAGCCCCAGCATTTT
CASRRDRSNQPQHF